The present T cell receptor beta chain was sequenced within a study of T cells in Graves' hyperthyroidism and ophthalmopathy. V was clipped by 1 base and J by 1 base, with 13 bases between them. CDR3 length equals 17 residues. The germline V gene has CDR1 SEHNR and CDR2 FQNEAQ (reference sequence). Researchers took RNA transcripts and amplified the TCR beta CDR3 regions from them. An initial round of RT-PCR targeting the TCR CDR3 relied on the HTBI primer set. TCRdb analysed the multiplex PCR reads with MiXCR anew, one entry per CDR3 protein. This sample has about 600,000 distinct CDR3 sequences, with approximately 15% found just once.

The sample comprised blood. The clonotype comes from a woman aged 40 to 49 with Graves' ophthalmopathy. The chain carries TRBV7-9 and TRBJ2-2; a weak D match, TRBD1 (6 bases). This chain's CDR3 is CASSLGSGTRNTGELFF. The CDR3 DNA is TGTGCCAGCAGCTTAGGATCTGGGACAAGGAACACCGGGGAGCTGTTTTTT.